Described below is a single T cell receptor beta chain sequence and its context. TCRdb analysed the PCR reads with MiXCR anew, one entry per CDR3 protein. Of approximately 97,000 distinct CDR3 sequences listed, 30% to 45% are singletons. The sorting of naive CD8 T cells used the CD8+CD4-CCR7+CD45RA+ phenotype. The data are from a study of molecular identifiers for immune sequencing clone quantification. Germline V lookup: CDR1 SGHDT, CDR2 YYEEEE. This CDR3 is built from 14 residues. With 4 bases removed from V and 3 bases from J, the gap between germline ends came to 10 bases. The V and J genes are TRBV5-6 and TRBJ2-2; the D gene is possibly TRBD1 (5 bases). This receptor was taken from a human donor in good health. Some libraries in this study had Jurkat cell RNA spiked in. Sequenced input: naive CD8+ T cells from blood, with Jurkat cell RNA spiked in. Subset: FACS-sorted CD8+CD4-CCR7+CD45RA+ naive T cells. CDR3 DNA sequence: TGTGCCAGCAGCCAGGGATCGGACACCGGGGAGCTGTTTTTT. Translating it yields CASSQGSDTGELFF.